This passage covers 27 T cell receptor beta chains from one sample sequenced in a study of T cell responses to AZD1222 COVID-19 vaccine. TCRdb's table, derived via immunoSEQ multiplex PCR, lists solely in-frame clones and lacks some. The sample yields around 150,000 clones, around 88% seen once. Specimen: peripheral blood, collected on day 0 of MenACWY control vaccination. The receptors shown here come from an adult in good health.

A few counts support this clone. Other DNA sequences in this sample translate to the same CDR3. The chain uses TRBV7-9 and TRBJ2-2; the D gene is possibly TRBD2 (6 bases). Trimming stripped 1 base from V and 5 bases from J, with 11 bases between. The germline CDR1 and CDR2 sequences are SEHNR and FQNEAQ (reference sequence). The CDR3 totals 15 residues. This chain's CDR3 is CASSLVSGRTGELFF. The CDR3 nucleotides are TGTGCCAGCAGCTTAGTAAGCGGGCGGACCGGGGAGCTGTTTTTT. The entire variable domain, with the rest obtained from reference TRBV7-9 and TRBJ2-2, is as follows: DTGVSQNPRHKITKRGQNVTFRCDPISEHNRLYWYRQTLGQGPEFLTYFQNEAQLEKSRLLSDRFSAERPKGSFSTLEIQRTEQGDSAMYLCASSLVSGRTGELFFGEGSRLTVL.

The chain carries TRBV12-5 and TRBJ1-3; D perhaps matches TRBD1 (5 bases). Germline lookup yields CDR1 LGHNT and CDR2 FRNRAP. Trimming pared 5 bases from V and 0 bases from J, leaving 11 bases between. The CDR3 is 15 amino acids. This CDR3 is CASGQGRGSGNTIYF. For the CDR3, the DNA is TGTGCTAGTGGTCAGGGACGAGGCTCTGGAAACACCATATATTTT.

The chain is built from TRBV28 and TRBJ2-3, with a possible D match to TRBD1 (6 bases). Trimming took 4 bases from V and 1 from J, leaving 12 bases between them. CDR3 size: 15 residues. The germline gives CDR1 MDHEN, CDR2 SYDVKM. The CDR3 DNA reads TGTGCCAGCAGTTCCCAGGGGACCGGCACAGATACGCAGTATTTT. Residues: CASSSQGTGTDTQYF.

This chain uses TRBV7-9 with TRBJ1-2, with no clear D. The germline gives CDR1 SEHNR, CDR2 FQNEAQ (reference sequence). The CDR3 runs 12 residues. V lost 1 base and J lost 8, with 8 bases in between. The chain's CDR3 is CASSLGEGGYTF. The CDR3 nucleotides are TGTGCCAGCAGCTTAGGCGAGGGAGGCTACACCTTC.

The V gene is TRBV5-4, the J gene TRBJ1-4; D is possibly TRBD1 (5 bases). The germline CDR1 and CDR2 sequences are SGHNT and YYREEE (reference sequence). This CDR3 spans 15 amino acids. V gave up 0 bases and J gave up 4 bases, with 10 bases separating them. The CDR3 reads CASSLAGQGNEKLFF. The CDR3 bases are TGTGCCAGCAGCTTGGCTGGGCAGGGTAATGAAAAACTGTTTTTT.

There are a few counts of this clone. The V and J genes are TRBV19 and TRBJ2-3; 9 positions match TRBD2. In germline, CDR1 is LNHDA, CDR2 SQIVND (reference sequence). The CDR3 loop spans 16 amino acids. J lost 3 bases, V lost 5 bases, and 9 bases had no gene match. The CDR3 DNA reads TGTGCCAGTAGTTTTAGCGGGAGAATCGGAACAGATACGCAGTATTTT. Translated, it gives CASSFSGRIGTDTQYF.

DNA for the CDR3: TGTGCCAGCAGCCTTTATCCATCCTACAATGAGCAGTTCTTC. Translating it yields CASSLYPSYNEQFF. The chain links TRBV7-2 to TRBJ2-1; D gene unclear. This CDR3 has 14 amino acids. The germline CDR1 and CDR2 sequences are SGHTA and FQGNSA. Trimming removed 5 bases at V and 1 base at J, with 9 bases between.

V gene TRBV12-3 or TRBV12-4 combines with J gene TRBJ1-3; unclear D gene. The length of the CDR3 is 12 residues. V was trimmed by 3 bases and J by 4 bases, leaving 4 bases between them. CDR3 DNA: TGTGCCAGCAGTTTCCAGGGAAACACCATATATTTT. Residues: CASSFQGNTIYF.

The table lists this clone with a few counts. This rearrangement joins TRBV27 to TRBJ2-1; possibly TRBD2 for D (6 bases). V dropped 5 bases and J dropped 7 bases, with 21 bases sitting between them. This CDR3 has 16 residues. CDR1 and CDR2 (germline): MNHEY, SMNVEV (reference sequence). CDR3 residues: CASSPLALSAGNEQFF. CDR3 DNA sequence: TGTGCCAGCAGTCCGTTAGCGCTCTCCGCGGGGAATGAGCAGTTCTTC.

The chain has TRBV3-1 (or the pseudogene TRBV3-2) and TRBJ1-3; no definite D call. The CDR3 runs to 14 residues. Germline-derived CDR1 and CDR2 are LGHDT and YNNKEL (reference sequence). V lost 1 base and J 0 bases, leaving 4 bases between the germline ends. This CDR3 is CASSQALSGNTIYF. The CDR3 DNA sequence: TGTGCCAGCAGCCAAGCGCTCTCTGGAAACACCATATATTTT.

A few counts support this clone. The chain carries TRBV6-1 and TRBJ1-1, with 7 bases aligning to TRBD1. Germline trimming cut 2 bases from V and 5 bases from J; bases unmatched to any gene: 5. Per germline, CDR1 MNHNS and CDR2 SASEGT. The CDR3 runs to 14 residues. CDR3 amino acids: CASSEKGGATEAFF. The DNA for the CDR3 is TGTGCCAGCAGTGAAAAAGGGGGCGCAACTGAAGCTTTCTTT.

This rearrangement joins TRBV19 to TRBJ2-7; the D is unclear. CDR1 is LNHDA and CDR2 is SQIVND in the germline V gene (reference sequence). The CDR3 consists of 13 residues. The V end lost 3 bases, the J end lost 6 bases, and 12 bases lay between the germline ends. The CDR3 here is CASSMAPSSEQYF. In DNA, the CDR3 is TGTGCCAGTAGTATGGCCCCTAGTTCCGAGCAGTACTTC.

The V call is TRBV7-2, the J call TRBJ2-3; 8 nucleotides align to TRBD2. Per the germline V gene, CDR1 is SGHTA and CDR2 is FQGNSA. CDR3 length: 12 amino acids. CDR3 sequence reads: CSAGGRTDTQYF. The DNA for the CDR3 is TGTTCTGCGGGAGGACGCACAGATACGCAGTATTTT.

The rearrangement links TRBV7-2 to TRBJ1-1; TRBD1 might be the D (6 bases). With 3 bases removed from V and 5 bases from J, the gap between germline ends came to 13 bases. Germline CDR1 and CDR2: SGHTA and FQGNSA. The length of the CDR3 is 14 residues. The CDR3 region is CASSLSGQGTEAFF. CDR3 DNA: TGTGCCAGCAGCTTGTCGGGACAAGGAACTGAAGCTTTCTTT.

The chain combines TRBV12-3 or TRBV12-4 with TRBJ1-5; D remains unclear. Trimming left V 2 bases short and J 3 bases short, with 5 bases between. The CDR3 has 13 amino acids. The CDR3 DNA is TGTGCCAGCAGTTTACTGGTCAATCAGCCCCAGCATTTT. This codes for CASSLLVNQPQHF.

This chain's CDR3 is CASSPRISGDRAKNIQYF. CDR3 DNA: TGTGCCAGCAGCCCAAGGATCTCAGGGGACAGAGCCAAAAACATTCAGTACTTC. The chain uses TRBV11-2 and TRBJ2-4, with 7 bases that match TRBD1. The CDR3 totals 18 residues. The germline gives CDR1 SGHAT, CDR2 FQNNGV. V gave up 5 bases and J gave up 0 bases; unmatched junction bases: 13.

This rearrangement joins TRBV11-3 to TRBJ2-7, with D unclear. Trimming stripped 1 base from V and 0 bases from J, with 7 bases between. The CDR3 sequence is 14 residues long. Germline V gene sequence: CDR1 SGHNT, CDR2 YENEEA. For the CDR3, the DNA is TGTGCCAGCAGCTTAGCTGAGCGCTCCTACGAGCAGTACTTC. This sequence encodes CASSLAERSYEQYF.

The rearrangement joins TRBV4-2 to TRBJ2-2; 8 nucleotides match TRBD2. J gave up 7 bases and V 1 base, and 14 bases lay outside the gene matches. The CDR3 is 18 amino acids. Germline V gene lookup returns CDR1 LGHNA and CDR2 YNFKEQ. This chain's CDR3 is CASSQAPGLEGGGGELFF. The CDR3 DNA is TGTGCCAGCAGCCAAGCCCCGGGACTAGAAGGGGGGGGCGGGGAGCTGTTTTTT.

The V and J genes are TRBV6-5 and TRBJ1-3; D remains ambiguous. The germline V gene has CDR1 MNHEY and CDR2 SVGAGI. This CDR3 has 13 amino acids. V lost 5 bases and J lost 0, with 5 bases in between. The CDR3: CASSPDSGNTIYF. CDR3 coding DNA: TGTGCCAGCAGTCCAGACTCTGGAAACACCATATATTTT.

This chain links TRBV5-1 with TRBJ1-6, with 9 nucleotides matching TRBD1. CDR1 is SGHRS, CDR2 YFSETQ, per germline. The J segment lost 9 bases and the V segment lost 4 bases, leaving 8 bases of the junction unmatched. The CDR3 extends over 15 amino acids. For the CDR3, the DNA is TGCGCCAGCAGCCCCGAGACAGGGGGGTTTTCACCCCTCCACTTT. It specifies CASSPETGGFSPLHF.

The gene calls are TRBV9 and TRBJ1-4; D not resolved. Trimming stripped 2 bases from V and 7 bases from J, with 12 bases between. Germline V gene data show CDR1 as SGDLS and CDR2 as YYNGEE. The CDR3 has 14 amino acids. CDR3 bases: TGTGCCAGCAGCGTGGGCTCAAACGGTGAAAAACTGTTTTTT. Translating gives CASSVGSNGEKLFF.

The rearrangement links TRBV25-1 to TRBJ1-3, with D perhaps matching TRBD1 (5 bases). The CDR3 loop spans 14 amino acids. Looked up from germline, CDR1 is MGHDK and CDR2 is SYGVNS. The V end was cut by 6 bases, the J end by 0 bases, with 9 bases between. The CDR3 reads CASRTDSSGNTIYF. The CDR3 nucleotides read TGTGCCAGCAGAACCGACAGCTCTGGAAACACCATATATTTT. Supplemented by reference TRBV25-1 and TRBJ1-3, the full variable domain reads EADIYQTPRYLVIGTGKKITLECSQTMGHDKMYWYQQDPGMELHLIHYSYGVNSTEKGDLSSESTVSRIRTEHFPLTLESARPSHTSQYLCASRTDSSGNTIYFGEGSWLTVV.

This rearrangement joins TRBV7-9 to TRBJ2-1, with a weak D call TRBD2 (6 bases). The CDR3 contains 14 residues. The ends were cut back, 5 bases at V and 5 bases at J, with 13 bases in the middle. CDR1 SEHNR and CDR2 FQNEAQ come from the germline V gene (reference sequence). This chain's CDR3 is CASSPALANNEQFF. The CDR3 nucleotides are TGTGCCAGCAGCCCCGCACTAGCTAACAATGAGCAGTTCTTC.

The rearrangement uses TRBV14 and TRBJ1-1; tentatively, D is TRBD1 (5 bases). The CDR3 totals 16 residues. The germline gives CDR1 SGHDN, CDR2 FVKESK. V lost 2 bases and J 4 bases, leaving 17 bases between the germline ends. CDR3 sequence: CASSQWGGGTTTEAFF. Here the CDR3 DNA reads TGTGCCAGCAGCCAATGGGGGGGAGGAACGACCACTGAAGCTTTCTTT.

The chain links TRBV7-2 to TRBJ1-3, with no clear D. Germline CDR1 reads SGHTA; CDR2 reads FQGNSA. The CDR3 has 15 residues. Trimming pared 1 base from V and 1 base from J, leaving 8 bases between. The CDR3 region has the DNA TGTGCCAGCAGCTTAGAAGAGGGTTCTGGAAACACCATATATTTT. As protein: CASSLEEGSGNTIYF.

This clone was picked up one time. The J gene is TRBJ2-2, the V gene TRBV5-1, with 9 bases aligning to TRBD2. J lost 6 bases, V lost 2 bases, and 8 bases had no gene match. CDR1 SGHRS and CDR2 YFSETQ come from the germline V gene. This CDR3 is built from 16 residues. CDR3 DNA: TGCGCCAGCAGCTTAATGGGAGCGGGAGGAGCCGGGGAGCTGTTTTTT. Amino acid sequence: CASSLMGAGGAGELFF.

The chain joins TRBV4-1 to TRBJ1-1; tentative D call: TRBD1 (5 bases). Germline loops: CDR1 MGHRA, CDR2 YSYEKL. V was shortened by 3 bases and J by 0 bases, with 8 bases between the two germline ends. The length of the CDR3 is 14 residues. CDR3 DNA: TGCGCCAGCAGCCAGGGACCCATGAACACTGAAGCTTTCTTT. Translated, it gives CASSQGPMNTEAFF.